A single sample is the source of the 24 T cell receptor beta chains below, sequenced in a study of OX40 agonist ivuxolimab in advanced cancers. The data were produced by immunoSEQ multiplex PCR, yet TCRdb's version contains in-frame clones alone and is incomplete. The profile shows 70,000 or so clones, about three quarters of them singletons. The specimen was CD4+ or CD8+ T cells sorted from blood, collected in a trial of the OX40 agonist ivuxolimab. Every receptor here comes from an adult with an advanced solid tumor such as melanoma, head and neck, liver or kidney cancer.

By sample fraction, this clone is medium-sized. Here the CDR3 reads CASSEEGGTGGGKGYTF. DNA for the CDR3: TGTGCCAGCAGTGAAGAGGGCGGGACAGGAGGTGGAAAGGGCTACACCTTC. This chain joins TRBV25-1 and TRBJ1-2, with 8 bases matching TRBD1. CDR1 is MGHDK, CDR2 SYGVNS, per germline. J lost 8 bases, V lost 2 bases, and 16 bases had no gene match. The CDR3 totals 17 residues.

The chain links TRBV6-1 to TRBJ1-5; no definite D call. This CDR3 is 15 amino acids long. The germline CDR1 and CDR2 sequences are MNHNS and SASEGT. The V end lost 6 bases, the J end lost 4 bases, and 16 bases lay between the germline ends. CDR3 in amino acids: CASRYGGRVNQPQHF. CDR3 sequence (DNA): TGTGCCAGCAGATATGGAGGGAGGGTAAATCAGCCCCAGCATTTT.

The chain is built from TRBV5-1 and TRBJ2-2, with TRBD2 identical over 7 bases. Trimming cost V 4 bases and J 4 bases; bases outside gene matches: 4. Germline V gene lookup returns CDR1 SGHRS and CDR2 YFSETQ. The CDR3 contains 14 residues. CDR3 region: CASSSGAPTGELFF. CDR3 sequence (DNA): TGCGCCAGCAGCAGCGGGGCCCCCACCGGGGAGCTGTTTTTT.

The V gene is TRBV6-5, the J gene TRBJ2-1; D call uncertain. The CDR3 runs to 12 residues. Per the germline V gene, CDR1 is MNHEY and CDR2 is SVGAGI. V was pared by 6 bases and J by 14 bases, with 17 bases between. The CDR3 DNA follows: TGTGCCAGCAGCAAAGGAAAGGGTCAGGAGTTCTTC. Residues: CASSKGKGQEFF.

The rearrangement uses TRBV5-6 and TRBJ2-1, with D perhaps TRBD1 (5 bases). The V end lost 0 bases, the J end lost 8 bases, and 9 bases lay between the germline ends. This CDR3 is built from 13 residues. The germline gives CDR1 SGHDT, CDR2 YYEEEE. Here the CDR3 reads CASSLAGRDEQFF. CDR3 bases: TGTGCCAGCAGCTTGGCAGGGCGCGATGAGCAGTTCTTC.

This clone was detected a few times. The chain carries TRBV11-2 and TRBJ1-1; D call uncertain. Looked up from germline, CDR1 is SGHAT and CDR2 is FQNNGV. CDR3 length: 13 amino acids. V lost 3 bases and J lost 1, with 6 bases in between. CDR3 in amino acids: CASSFRENTEAFF. For the CDR3, the DNA is TGTGCCAGCAGCTTTAGAGAGAACACTGAAGCTTTCTTT.

This rearrangement joins TRBV27 to TRBJ2-5, with 8 positions matching TRBD1. Trimming took 6 bases from V and 2 from J; bases not matched to a gene: 8. The germline gives CDR1 MNHEY, CDR2 SMNVEV (reference sequence). This CDR3 comprises 15 residues. The CDR3 reads CASRKQGTGQETQYF. In nucleotides, the CDR3 is TGTGCCAGCAGAAAGCAGGGGACAGGTCAAGAGACCCAGTACTTC.

The chain uses TRBV28 and TRBJ2-7; maybe TRBD2 (6 bases). The CDR3 extends over 16 amino acids. The germline V gene has CDR1 MDHEN and CDR2 SYDVKM. V dropped 11 bases and J dropped 9 bases, with 32 bases sitting between them. The CDR3 here is CAPLGRLSGSKWGQYF. The CDR3 DNA reads as TGTGCCCCTCTCGGCAGACTAAGCGGGTCTAAATGGGGGCAGTACTTC. Looking up the rest from reference TRBV28 and TRBJ2-7 gives the full variable domain: DVKVTQSSRYLVKRTGEKVFLECVQDMDHENMFWYRQDPGLGLRLIYFSYDVKMKEKGDIPEGYSVSREKKERFSLILESASTNQTSMYLCAPLGRLSGSKWGQYFGPGTRLTVT.

The CDR3 DNA reads as TGCGCCAGCAGCCAAGATACTAGCGGCCGTCGGAATGAGCAGTTCTTC. Amino acid sequence: CASSQDTSGRRNEQFF. This chain joins TRBV4-1 and TRBJ2-1; 8 bases are a match to TRBD2. The CDR3 has 16 residues. With 0 bases clipped from V and 7 bases from J, the junction kept 8 bases outside the gene matches. In germline, CDR1 is MGHRA, CDR2 YSYEKL.

This chain connects TRBV10-1 to TRBJ2-1, with 9 bases lining up with TRBD2. Germline-derived CDR1 and CDR2 are WNHNN and SYGVQD (reference sequence). CDR3 length: 16 amino acids. The J segment lost 7 bases and the V segment lost 0 bases, leaving 7 bases of the junction unmatched. CDR3: CASSESISGSFNEQFF. The CDR3, as DNA: TGCGCCAGCAGTGAGTCGATTAGCGGGAGCTTTAATGAGCAGTTCTTC.

V gene TRBV19 combines with J gene TRBJ2-5; 7 positions agree with TRBD2. Germline V gives CDR1 LNHDA, CDR2 SQIVND (reference sequence). The length of the CDR3 is 15 residues. V shed 0 bases, J shed 5 bases, and the junction held 6 bases outside the gene matches. CDR3 DNA: TGTGCCAGTAGTATAGAATCGACTAGCCGGGAGACCCAGTACTTC. Its translation is CASSIESTSRETQYF. The full variable domain, completed using reference TRBV19 and TRBJ2-5, is DGGITQSPKYLFRKEGQNVTLSCEQNLNHDAMYWYRQDPGQGLRLIYYSQIVNDFQKGDIAEGYSVSREKKESFPLTVTSAQKNPTAFYLCASSIESTSRETQYFGPGTRLLVL.

The V call is TRBV28, the J call TRBJ2-7; D is possibly TRBD1 (6 bases). V was clipped by 6 bases and J by 2 bases, with 17 bases between them. The germline gives CDR1 MDHEN, CDR2 SYDVKM. The CDR3 covers 15 residues. CDR3 DNA sequence: TGTGCCAGCAGCTCCATAGACAGGCAGACCTACGAGCAGTACTTC. It translates to CASSSIDRQTYEQYF.

This clone has only one observation. The V gene is TRBV5-6, the J gene TRBJ2-5, with no clear D. The V gene's germline CDR1 is SGHDT and CDR2 YYEEEE. The CDR3 spans 14 residues. V lost 1 base to trimming and J lost 5 bases, with 12 bases between them. This chain's CDR3 is CASSLRLMGETQYF. CDR3 sequence (DNA): TGTGCCAGCAGCTTGCGGCTAATGGGGGAGACCCAGTACTTC.

This clone has a handful of counts. This chain connects TRBV15 to TRBJ2-1, with TRBD1 matching 8 bases. J gave up 8 bases and V 4 bases, and 10 bases lay outside the gene matches. CDR3 length: 15 amino acids. Per germline, CDR1 LNHNV and CDR2 YYDKDF (reference sequence). CDR3 DNA: TGTGCCACCAGCAAGAGGGCAGGGGGCTTGGATGAGCAGTTCTTC. It translates to CATSKRAGGLDEQFF.

J is TRBJ2-7 and V is TRBV6-1; 7 bases fit TRBD1. Looked up from germline, CDR1 is MNHNS and CDR2 is SASEGT. Germline trimming cut 7 bases from V and 1 base from J; bases unmatched to any gene: 4. CDR3 length: 13 amino acids. Here the CDR3 reads CASIRDRSYEQYF. DNA for the CDR3: TGTGCCAGCATTCGGGACAGATCCTACGAGCAGTACTTC.

This chain uses TRBV4-1 with TRBJ2-3; 11 positions agree with TRBD2. The V segment lost 4 bases and the J segment 4 bases; nucleotides outside the gene matches: 10. CDR1 MGHRA and CDR2 YSYEKL come from the germline V gene. CDR3 length: 17 residues. This CDR3 is CASSPGLTSGRADTQYF. The CDR3 coding sequence is TGCGCCAGCAGCCCGGGGCTCACTAGCGGGAGAGCAGATACGCAGTATTTT.

The chain links TRBV5-4 to TRBJ1-3; D perhaps matches TRBD1 (6 bases). Trimming removed 4 bases at V and 0 bases at J, with 11 bases between. Per the germline V gene, CDR1 is SGHNT and CDR2 is YYREEE (reference sequence). This CDR3 has 15 amino acids. CDR3 bases: TGTGCCAGCAGCACACAGGGATACTCTGGAAACACCATATATTTT. Translating gives CASSTQGYSGNTIYF.

The CDR3: CASSLTPGRRETQYF. For the CDR3, the DNA is TGTGCCAGCAGCTTAACCCCCGGGAGACGGGAGACCCAGTACTTC. The chain links TRBV5-6 to TRBJ2-5; a weak D match, TRBD2 (6 bases). The CDR3 consists of 15 residues. V lost 2 bases, J lost 5 bases, and 16 bases lay in between. Germline V gene data show CDR1 as SGHDT and CDR2 as YYEEEE.

V is TRBV7-6 and J is TRBJ1-2; 7 positions agree with TRBD1. V shed 1 base, J shed 5 bases, and the junction held 16 bases outside the gene matches. The CDR3 runs to 18 residues. Per germline, CDR1 SGHVS and CDR2 FNYEAQ. Here the CDR3 DNA reads TGTGCCAGCAGCTTAGGGGACGGCCTAGACAGGGCTTCATATGGCTACACCTTC. Its protein is CASSLGDGLDRASYGYTF.

The rearrangement links TRBV27 to TRBJ2-7; D is tentatively TRBD1 or TRBD2 (5 bases each). V was cut by 6 bases and J by 3 bases, with 12 bases left in between. The CDR3 totals 13 residues. Germline loops: CDR1 MNHEY, CDR2 SMNVEV (reference sequence). CDR3 DNA: TGTGCCAGCAGCCTCCGGGACGGCTACGAGCAGTACTTC. Protein: CASSLRDGYEQYF.

The chain combines TRBV20-1 with TRBJ1-2; D not resolved. CDR3 size: 11 residues. V was cut by 2 bases and J by 4 bases, with 5 bases left in between. CDR1 and CDR2 (germline): DFQATT, SNEGSKA (reference sequence). CDR3 bases: TGCAGTGCTAGATCTGGCTATGGCTACACCTTC. Translated, it gives CSARSGYGYTF.

V usage is TRBV5-4 and J usage is TRBJ2-7; D is perhaps TRBD2 (5 bases). The CDR3 contains 12 residues. From germline, CDR1 is SGHNT and CDR2 YYREEE (reference sequence). Trimming took 1 base from V and 5 from J, leaving 7 bases between them. In DNA form, the CDR3 reads TGTGCCAGCAGCTTGACTAGTAACGAGCAGTACTTC. It translates to CASSLTSNEQYF.

This clone was counted once. This chain links TRBV19 with TRBJ1-2; 8 bases are shared with TRBD1. This CDR3 has 16 amino acids. Per the germline V gene, CDR1 is LNHDA and CDR2 is SQIVND (reference sequence). Trimming removed 5 bases from V and 3 bases from J; junction bases left unmatched: 11. This CDR3 is CASSAPRTGTYYGYTF. The CDR3 bases are TGTGCCAGTAGTGCACCCCGGACAGGGACGTACTATGGCTACACCTTC.

The chain joins TRBV15 to TRBJ1-4; D not certain. The V end lost 3 bases, the J end lost 0 bases, and 5 bases lay between the germline ends. The CDR3 length is 14 residues. CDR1 and CDR2 (germline): LNHNV, YYDKDF (reference sequence). The CDR3 DNA follows: TGTGCCACCAGCAGTGGGCCAACTAATGAAAAACTGTTTTTT. Translation: CATSSGPTNEKLFF.